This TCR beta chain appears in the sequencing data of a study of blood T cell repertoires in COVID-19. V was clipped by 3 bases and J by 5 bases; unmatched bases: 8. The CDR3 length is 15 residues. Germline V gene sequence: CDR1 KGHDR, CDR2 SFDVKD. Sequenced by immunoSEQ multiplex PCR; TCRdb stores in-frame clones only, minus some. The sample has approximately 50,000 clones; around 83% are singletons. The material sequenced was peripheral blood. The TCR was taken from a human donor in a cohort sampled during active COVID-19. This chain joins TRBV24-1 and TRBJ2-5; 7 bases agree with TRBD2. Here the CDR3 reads CATSDGVLAWETQYF. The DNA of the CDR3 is TGTGCCACCAGTGATGGCGTACTAGCGTGGGAGACCCAGTACTTC.